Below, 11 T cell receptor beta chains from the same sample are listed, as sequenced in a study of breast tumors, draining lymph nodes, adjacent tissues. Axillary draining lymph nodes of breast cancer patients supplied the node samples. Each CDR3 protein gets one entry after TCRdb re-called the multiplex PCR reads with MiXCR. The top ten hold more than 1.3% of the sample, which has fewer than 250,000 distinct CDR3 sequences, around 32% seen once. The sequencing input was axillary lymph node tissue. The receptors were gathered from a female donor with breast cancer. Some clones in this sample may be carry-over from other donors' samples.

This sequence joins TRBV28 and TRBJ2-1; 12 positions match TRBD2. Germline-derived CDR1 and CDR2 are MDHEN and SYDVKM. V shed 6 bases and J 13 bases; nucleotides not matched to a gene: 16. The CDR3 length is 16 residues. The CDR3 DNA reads TGTGCCAGCAGCCCCTTCCGACTAGCGGGAGTAGGATACCAGTTCTTC. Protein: CASSPFRLAGVGYQFF.

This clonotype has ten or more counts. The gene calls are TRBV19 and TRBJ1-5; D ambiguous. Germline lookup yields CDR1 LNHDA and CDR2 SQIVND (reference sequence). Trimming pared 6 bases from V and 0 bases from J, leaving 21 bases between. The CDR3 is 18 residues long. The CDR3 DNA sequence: TGTGCCAGTAGCCCCCGGGGAACGCGTCAGTATAGCAATCAGCCCCAGCATTTT. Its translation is CASSPRGTRQYSNQPQHF. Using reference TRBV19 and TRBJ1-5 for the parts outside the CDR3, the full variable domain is DGGITQSPKYLFRKEGQNVTLSCEQNLNHDAMYWYRQDPGQGLRLIYYSQIVNDFQKGDIAEGYSVSREKKESFPLTVTSAQKNPTAFYLCASSPRGTRQYSNQPQHFGDGTRLSIL.

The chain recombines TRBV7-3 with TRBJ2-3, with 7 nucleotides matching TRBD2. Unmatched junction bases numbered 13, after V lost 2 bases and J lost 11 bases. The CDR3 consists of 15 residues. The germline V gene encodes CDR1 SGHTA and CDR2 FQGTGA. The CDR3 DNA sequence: TGTGCCAGCAGCTTATTCCTCAGCGGGGTAAATGAGCAGTATTTT. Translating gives CASSLFLSGVNEQYF.

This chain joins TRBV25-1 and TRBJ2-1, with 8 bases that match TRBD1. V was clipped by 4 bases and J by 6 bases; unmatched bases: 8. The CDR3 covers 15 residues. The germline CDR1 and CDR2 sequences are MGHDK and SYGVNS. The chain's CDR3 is CASSAAGGAINEQFF. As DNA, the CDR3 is TGTGCCAGCAGTGCTGCAGGGGGCGCAATCAATGAGCAGTTCTTC.

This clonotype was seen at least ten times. The CDR3 DNA sequence: TGTGCCTGGAGTCGAGCGGGAGGTCCAGGCGAGCAGTACTTC. Its protein product is CAWSRAGGPGEQYF. The chain has TRBV30 and TRBJ2-7, with 9 bases fitting TRBD2. The CDR3 length is 14 residues. The J segment lost 6 bases and the V segment lost 2 bases, leaving 8 bases of the junction unmatched. Germline V CDR1 and CDR2: GTSNPN, SVGIG (reference sequence). Full variable domain (outside the CDR3, taken from reference TRBV30 and TRBJ2-7): SQTIHQWPATLVQPVGSPLSLECTVEGTSNPNLYWYRQAAGRGLQLLFYSVGIGQISSEVPQNLSASRPQDRQFILSSKKLLLSDSGFYLCAWSRAGGPGEQYFGPGTRLTVT.

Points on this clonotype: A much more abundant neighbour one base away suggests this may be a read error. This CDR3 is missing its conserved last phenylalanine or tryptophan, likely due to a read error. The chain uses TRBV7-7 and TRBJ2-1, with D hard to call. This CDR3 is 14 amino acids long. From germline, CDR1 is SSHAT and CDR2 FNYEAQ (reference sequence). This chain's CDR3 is CASSLGWTDNEQFL. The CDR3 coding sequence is TGTGCTAGCAGCTTAGGGTGGACCGACAATGAGCAGTTCCTC.

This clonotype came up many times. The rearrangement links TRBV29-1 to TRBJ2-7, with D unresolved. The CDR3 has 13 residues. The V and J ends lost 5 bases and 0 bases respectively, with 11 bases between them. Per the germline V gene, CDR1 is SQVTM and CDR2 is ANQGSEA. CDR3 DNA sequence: TGCAGCGTTCTGACTGAGTACTCCTACGAGCAGTACTTC. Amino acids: CSVLTEYSYEQYF.

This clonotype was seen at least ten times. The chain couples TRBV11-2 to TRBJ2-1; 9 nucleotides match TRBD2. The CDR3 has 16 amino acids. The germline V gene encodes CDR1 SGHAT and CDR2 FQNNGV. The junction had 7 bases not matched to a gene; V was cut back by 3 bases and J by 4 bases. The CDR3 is CASSLVSGSGYNEQFF. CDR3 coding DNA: TGTGCCAGCAGCTTGGTTAGCGGGAGCGGGTACAATGAGCAGTTCTTC.

The chain's CDR3 is CASSPQTSGNEQYF. CDR3 nucleotides: TGTGCCAGCTCACCCCAAACTAGCGGGAATGAGCAGTATTTT. V is TRBV18 and J is TRBJ2-3, with 10 bases lining up with TRBD2. CDR1 is KGHSH and CDR2 is LQKENI in the germline V gene. Losses at the gene ends were 3 bases for V and 11 bases for J; bases not matched to a gene: 8. The CDR3 spans 14 residues.

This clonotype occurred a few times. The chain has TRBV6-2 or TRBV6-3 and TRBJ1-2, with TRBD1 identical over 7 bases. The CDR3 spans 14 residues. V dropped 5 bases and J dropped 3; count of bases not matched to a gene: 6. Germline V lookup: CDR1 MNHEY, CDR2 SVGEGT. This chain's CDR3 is CASSHRGSYYGYTF. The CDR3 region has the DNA TGTGCCAGCAGTCACAGGGGCAGCTACTATGGCTACACCTTC.

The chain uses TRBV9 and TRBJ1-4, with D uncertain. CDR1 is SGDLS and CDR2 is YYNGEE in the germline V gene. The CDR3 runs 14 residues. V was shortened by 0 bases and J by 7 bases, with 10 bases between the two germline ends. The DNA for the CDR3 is TGTGCCAGCAGCGTAGCCCACGCGGGTGAAAAACTGTTTTTT. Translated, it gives CASSVAHAGEKLFF.